Shown below are 26 T cell receptor beta chains from a single sample sequenced in a study of identical twins. A single record per CDR3 protein comes from TCRdb applying MiXCR to the 5' RACE reads. Found here are about 520,000 distinct CDR3 sequences, approximately 22% of them singletons; the top ten hold approximately 0.95%. These data also featured in a second study, about T cells expressing NK-cell markers.

The sample was CD4+ T cells sorted from blood. These receptor sequences come from a woman aged 18-35 years in good health.

The chain combines TRBV12-3 or TRBV12-4 with TRBJ1-5, with a tentative D call TRBD1 (5 bases). This CDR3 has 13 residues. V was shortened by 3 bases and J by 8 bases, with 11 bases between the two germline ends. CDR3 in DNA: TGTGCCAGCAGTTTGGGGGGTTTGGAGCCCCAGCATTTT. The encoded protein is CASSLGGLEPQHF.

V and J are TRBV18 and TRBJ2-7; the D gene is possibly TRBD1 (8 bases). This CDR3 spans 14 amino acids. Per the germline V gene, CDR1 is KGHSH and CDR2 is LQKENI. Trimming stripped 3 bases from V and 3 bases from J, with 12 bases between. CDR3 sequence reads: CASSPYRGGYEQYF. CDR3 in DNA: TGTGCCAGCTCACCTTACAGGGGGGGCTACGAGCAGTACTTC.

In this sample, this clonotype turned up once. This rearrangement joins TRBV20-1 to TRBJ2-4; 7 positions match TRBD1. CDR1 and CDR2 from the germline V gene are DFQATT and SNEGSKA (reference sequence). The CDR3 contains 12 residues. V dropped 0 bases and J dropped 15; count of bases not matched to a gene: 8. In DNA, the CDR3 is TGCAGTGCTAGAGACGGACAGGAAGGTCTGTACTTC. It specifies CSARDGQEGLYF.

The V call is TRBV6-5, the J call TRBJ2-4, with 9 bases aligning to TRBD1. The germline V gene encodes CDR1 MNHEY and CDR2 SVGAGI. The trim removed 2 bases at V and 8 bases at J, leaving 4 bases unmatched. The CDR3 contains 14 residues. This CDR3 reads CASSYRDRDHIQYF. CDR3 nucleotides: TGTGCCAGCAGTTACCGGGACAGGGACCACATTCAGTACTTC.

The rearrangement joins TRBV5-1 to TRBJ2-5; possibly TRBD1 for D (5 bases). The CDR3 covers 14 residues. The germline gives CDR1 SGHRS, CDR2 YFSETQ. Trimming took 5 bases from V and 4 from J, leaving 15 bases between them. This chain's CDR3 is CASSLYWGRETQYF. The CDR3 DNA reads as TGCGCCAGCAGTCTGTATTGGGGCAGAGAGACCCAGTACTTC.

V gene TRBV28 combines with J gene TRBJ1-6; D call uncertain. This CDR3 contains 15 residues. The germline V gene encodes CDR1 MDHEN and CDR2 SYDVKM. Trimming cost V 6 bases and J 7 bases, with 16 bases left between them. CDR3 DNA sequence: TGTGCCAGCAGCCCCAGGCTCCCCTGCAATTCACCCCTCCACTTT. Amino acids: CASSPRLPCNSPLHF.

This clonotype showed up just once. The rearrangement uses TRBV7-9 and TRBJ2-7; no reliable D call. CDR1 is SEHNR and CDR2 is FQNEAQ in the germline V gene (reference sequence). The CDR3 extends over 14 amino acids. The V end was cut by 0 bases, the J end by 5 bases, with 11 bases between. In DNA, the CDR3 is TGTGCCAGCAGCTTAGCCCAATGGGGAAACGAGCAGTACTTC. It is translated as CASSLAQWGNEQYF.

The rearrangement uses TRBV20-1 and TRBJ2-5; 7 nucleotides align to TRBD2. V shed 3 bases, J shed 2 bases, and the junction held 3 bases outside the gene matches. This CDR3 has 13 amino acids. Germline lookup yields CDR1 DFQATT and CDR2 SNEGSKA (reference sequence). For the CDR3, the DNA is TGCAGTGCTAGGTGGGGGGGGCAAGAGACCCAGTACTTC. It encodes CSARWGGQETQYF.

This clonotype was seen at least ten times. The chain couples TRBV7-2 to TRBJ2-3, with 10 nucleotides matching TRBD2. Germline assignment: CDR1 SGHTA and CDR2 FQGNSA. The CDR3 runs to 18 residues. Germline trimming cut 0 bases from V and 0 bases from J; bases unmatched to any gene: 6. This CDR3 reads CASSLARTSGASTDTQYF. The DNA for the CDR3 is TGTGCCAGCAGCTTAGCTAGGACTAGCGGAGCTAGCACAGATACGCAGTATTTT.

The chain couples TRBV2 to TRBJ2-7; 7 bases map to TRBD1. The CDR3 runs to 14 residues. The J segment lost 9 bases and the V segment lost 0 bases, leaving 8 bases of the junction unmatched. Germline V gives CDR1 SNHLY, CDR2 FYNNEI. The CDR3 region is CASSEALRGLLQYF. CDR3 sequence (DNA): TGTGCCAGCAGTGAAGCTTTAAGGGGGCTGCTGCAGTACTTC.

This chain uses TRBV6-1 with TRBJ2-7; D might be TRBD1 (6 bases). This CDR3 has 16 residues. Trimming stripped 6 bases from V and 5 bases from J, with 23 bases between. CDR1 MNHNS and CDR2 SASEGT come from the germline V gene. The CDR3 reads CASRSTDGQPGNEQYF. CDR3 DNA: TGTGCCAGCAGGTCGACAGACGGACAGCCTGGGAACGAGCAGTACTTC.

The chain combines TRBV5-1 with TRBJ2-7; the match to TRBD1 covers 10 bases. Germline loops: CDR1 SGHRS, CDR2 YFSETQ. The ends lost 4 bases at V and 4 bases at J; junction bases unmatched: 8. The CDR3 is 15 residues long. The DNA of the CDR3 is TGCGCCAGCAGCGCCCCGGGACAGGGGTTATACGAGCAGTACTTC. Protein: CASSAPGQGLYEQYF. Looking up the rest from reference TRBV5-1 and TRBJ2-7 gives the full variable domain: KAGVTQTPRYLIKTRGQQVTLSCSPISGHRSVSWYQQTPGQGLQFLFEYFSETQRNKGNFPGRFSGRQFSNSRSEMNVSTLELGDSALYLCASSAPGQGLYEQYFGPGTRLTVT.

There are a few counts of this clonotype. V usage is TRBV20-1 and J usage is TRBJ2-1; D not certain. Germline V gene data show CDR1 as DFQATT and CDR2 as SNEGSKA (reference sequence). The CDR3 loop spans 12 amino acids. Trimming cost V 3 bases and J 5 bases, with 8 bases left between them. CDR3 nucleotides: TGCAGTGCTAGCGGTCAGAACAATGAGCAGTTCTTC. Translated, it gives CSASGQNNEQFF.

Only a few counts were recorded for this clonotype. The chain combines TRBV29-1 with TRBJ2-2; weak D call: TRBD2 (6 bases). Deletions cut 7 bases from V and 8 bases from J, with 17 bases between. CDR1 SQVTM and CDR2 ANQGSEA come from the germline V gene. The CDR3 is 13 residues long. CDR3 sequence: CSATPLGGGELFF. The CDR3 bases are TGCAGCGCTACTCCCTTGGGGGGTGGGGAGCTGTTTTTT.

V and J are TRBV7-9 and TRBJ1-1; possible D gene TRBD1, 5 bases. Germline V gives CDR1 SEHNR, CDR2 FQNEAQ (reference sequence). CDR3 length equals 14 residues. Trimming cost V 5 bases and J 1 base, with 11 bases left between them. The CDR3: CASSPLQGNTEAFF. For the CDR3, the DNA is TGTGCCAGCAGCCCGCTTCAGGGGAACACTGAAGCTTTCTTT.

A few counts support this clonotype. V usage is TRBV7-2 and J usage is TRBJ2-7; 8 bases agree with TRBD1. The junction had 7 bases not matched to a gene; V was cut back by 6 bases and J by 3 bases. The CDR3 runs 14 residues. CDR1 SGHTA and CDR2 FQGNSA come from the germline V gene. The chain's CDR3 is CASRKDRAFYEQYF. The DNA of the CDR3 is TGTGCCAGCAGAAAGGACAGGGCTTTCTACGAGCAGTACTTC.

This clonotype has a handful of counts. The chain joins TRBV10-3 to TRBJ2-7; possible D gene TRBD2, 6 bases. This CDR3 is built from 15 residues. V was clipped by 0 bases and J by 4 bases, with 13 bases between them. Germline V gene data show CDR1 as ENHRY and CDR2 as SYGVKD. Written as DNA, the CDR3 is TGTGCCATCAGTGAGTCCGAGAAGAGCGGGTACGAGCAGTACTTC. This encodes CAISESEKSGYEQYF.

This clonotype was seen more than once but under ten times. The gene calls are TRBV20-1 and TRBJ1-4; 9 nucleotides line up with TRBD1. There are 15 residues in the CDR3. With V trimmed by 5 bases and J by 3 bases, 7 bases remained unmatched. CDR1 is DFQATT, CDR2 SNEGSKA, per germline (reference sequence). The CDR3 spells CSAWTGASSNEKLFF. CDR3 nucleotide sequence: TGCAGTGCTTGGACAGGGGCGAGTTCTAATGAAAAACTGTTTTTT.

This clonotype was detected only a few times. This chain links TRBV20-1 with TRBJ2-2; possibly TRBD1 for D (6 bases). The CDR3 contains 14 residues. Trimming cost V 5 bases and J 4 bases, with 14 bases left between them. Germline values: CDR1 DFQATT, CDR2 SNEGSKA (reference sequence). The CDR3 DNA is TGCAGTGCTTCCAAACTCAGGGGCACCGGGGAGCTGTTTTTT. It codes for CSASKLRGTGELFF.

The chain uses TRBV9 and TRBJ1-1, with a tentative D call TRBD1 (5 bases). The CDR3 has 14 residues. V was clipped by 4 bases and J by 1 base, with 11 bases between them. The germline V gene encodes CDR1 SGDLS and CDR2 YYNGEE. The CDR3, as DNA: TGTGCCAGCAGCTTACGGGACGGGAACACTGAAGCTTTCTTT. This gives the protein CASSLRDGNTEAFF.

V gene TRBV20-1 combines with J gene TRBJ1-1; D is uncertain. This CDR3 region has 12 residues. Trimming pared 5 bases from V and 2 bases from J, leaving 9 bases between. Germline CDR1 and CDR2: DFQATT and SNEGSKA (reference sequence). The CDR3 nucleotides read TGCAGTGCTCTCACACCCAACACTGAAGCTTTCTTT. This translates into CSALTPNTEAFF.

The V and J genes are TRBV5-8 and TRBJ2-7; D call uncertain. The ends were cut back, 5 bases at V and 2 bases at J, with 11 bases in the middle. CDR1 and CDR2 (germline): SGHTS, YDEGEE. This CDR3 is 13 amino acids long. Here the CDR3 DNA reads TGTGCCAGCAGTCTGCCGCCTACCTACGAGCAGTACTTC. Protein product: CASSLPPTYEQYF.

This clonotype was seen only once. The V and J genes are TRBV9 and TRBJ2-1; 10 bases map to TRBD2. The CDR3 is 15 amino acids. Germline values: CDR1 SGDLS, CDR2 YYNGEE. Trimming at V came to 3 bases and at J to 3 bases, leaving 3 bases not matched to a gene. The CDR3, as DNA: TGTGCCAGCAGCGAAACTAGCGGGGTCTACAATGAGCAGTTCTTC. Amino acid sequence: CASSETSGVYNEQFF.

The chain couples TRBV11-2 to TRBJ2-2; 10 bases agree with TRBD2. The ends lost 3 bases at V and 2 bases at J; junction bases unmatched: 6. The CDR3 runs to 17 residues. Germline CDR1 is SGHAT and CDR2 is FQNNGV. CDR3 sequence reads: CASSLEVAGGNTGELFF. DNA of the CDR3: TGTGCCAGCAGCTTGGAGGTAGCGGGGGGAAACACCGGGGAGCTGTTTTTT.

The chain carries TRBV20-1 and TRBJ1-1; D is unclear. The CDR3 extends over 13 amino acids. Germline CDR1 and CDR2: DFQATT and SNEGSKA (reference sequence). Trimming removed 2 bases from V and 1 base from J, with 8 bases in between. The chain's CDR3 is CSARRQPNTEAFF. CDR3 sequence (DNA): TGCAGTGCTAGAAGGCAGCCGAACACTGAAGCTTTCTTT.

This clonotype occurred a few times. The gene calls are TRBV20-1 and TRBJ2-5, with 7 bases that match TRBD2. The CDR3 sequence is 15 residues long. CDR1 is DFQATT and CDR2 is SNEGSKA in the germline V gene (reference sequence). V trimming: 6 bases; J trimming: 5 bases; junction bases outside the gene matches: 15. Here the CDR3 reads CSALPLEAGRETQYF. CDR3 DNA: TGCAGTGCCCTTCCACTAGAAGCGGGGAGGGAGACCCAGTACTTC.